These 14 T cell receptor beta chains were sequenced from one sample in a study of cytomegalovirus exposure and HLA in healthy donors. Researchers ran the PCR with 60 Vbeta and 13 Jbeta primers. The data were produced by immunoSEQ multiplex PCR, yet TCRdb's version contains in-frame clones alone and is incomplete. There are about 95,000 clones in the sample; around four fifths occur only once, and approximately 4% lies in the top ten. The sequencing input was PBMCs. These receptors were obtained from a woman aged 40-49 years in good health and CMV-seropositive.

The rearrangement uses TRBV6-5 and TRBJ1-1; 8 nucleotides align to TRBD1. Per germline, CDR1 MNHEY and CDR2 SVGAGI. The CDR3 is made up of 13 amino acids. V shed 5 bases, J shed 5 bases, and the junction held 4 bases outside the gene matches. The CDR3 DNA is TGTGCCAGCAGTGCTCAGGGGGCGACTGAAGCTTTCTTT. Translating it yields CASSAQGATEAFF.

The rearrangement joins TRBV7-9 to TRBJ2-2; 8 positions match TRBD2. Germline trimming cut 1 base from V and 7 bases from J; bases unmatched to any gene: 2. The CDR3 has 14 residues. Germline CDR1 and CDR2: SEHNR and FQNEAQ (reference sequence). CDR3 sequence (DNA): TGTGCCAGCAGCTTAGTAGCGGGGCACGGGGAGCTGTTTTTT. This codes for CASSLVAGHGELFF.

The J gene is TRBJ2-1, the V gene TRBV29-1; no reliable D call. V lost 6 bases, J lost 8 bases, and 11 bases lay in between. Looked up from germline, CDR1 is SQVTM and CDR2 is ANQGSEA. The CDR3 runs 11 residues. The CDR3 here is CSVVGGYEQFF. The CDR3 DNA reads as TGCAGCGTGGTAGGCGGATATGAGCAGTTCTTC.

J is TRBJ2-5 and V is TRBV25-1, with 7 bases identical to TRBD2. The V segment lost 2 bases and the J segment 2 bases; nucleotides outside the gene matches: 5. The CDR3 spans 15 residues. From germline, CDR1 is MGHDK and CDR2 SYGVNS. DNA of the CDR3: TGTGCCAGCAGTGAAGGGGGGAGGGTTCAAGAGACCCAGTACTTC. Residues: CASSEGGRVQETQYF.

For this clone: Other DNA sequences in the sample encode the same CDR3. The V and J genes are TRBV7-9 and TRBJ1-1; no firm D call. V lost 4 bases, J lost 3 bases, and 12 bases lay in between. Germline loops: CDR1 SEHNR, CDR2 FQNEAQ (reference sequence). The CDR3 length is 14 residues. The CDR3 spells CASSSPRDDTEAFF. CDR3 DNA: TGTGCCAGCAGCTCCCCCCGGGATGACACTGAAGCTTTCTTT. The full variable domain, completed using reference TRBV7-9 and TRBJ1-1, is DTGVSQNPRHKITKRGQNVTFRCDPISEHNRLYWYRQTLGQGPEFLTYFQNEAQLEKSRLLSDRFSAERPKGSFSTLEIQRTEQGDSAMYLCASSSPRDDTEAFFGQGTRLTVV.

The gene calls are TRBV4-1 and TRBJ2-7; D may be TRBD1 (6 bases). The CDR3 is made up of 14 amino acids. V was shortened by 1 base and J by 2 bases, with 9 bases between the two germline ends. Per the germline V gene, CDR1 is MGHRA and CDR2 is YSYEKL. The CDR3 bases are TGCGCCAGCAGCCAAGGATCAGGGGCCTACGAGCAGTACTTC. Translation gives CASSQGSGAYEQYF.

The V and J genes are TRBV7-8 and TRBJ1-5; maybe TRBD1 (6 bases). Trimming shortened V by 5 bases and J by 6 bases, and 14 bases separated the two germline ends. The CDR3 is 14 residues long. Germline values: CDR1 SGHVS, CDR2 FQNEAQ. CDR3 coding DNA: TGTGCCAGCAGCCCCCGGGGGGCGAGTCAGCCCCAGCATTTT. It specifies CASSPRGASQPQHF.

This clone was seen a single time. The rearrangement links TRBV7-6 to TRBJ2-7; D gene uncertain. The CDR3 has 14 residues. Germline values: CDR1 SGHVS, CDR2 FNYEAQ. V was pared by 4 bases and J by 1 base, with 11 bases between. This CDR3 reads CASSSGPTSYEQYF. In DNA form, the CDR3 reads TGTGCCAGCAGCTCGGGTCCTACATCCTACGAGCAGTACTTC.

The chain combines TRBV30 with TRBJ1-2; no reliable D call. Germline-derived CDR1 and CDR2 are GTSNPN and SVGIG (reference sequence). Trimming pared 2 bases from V and 3 bases from J, leaving 7 bases between. CDR3 length equals 12 residues. In nucleotides, the CDR3 is TGTGCCTGGAGTCCCCGGGACTATGGCTACACCTTC. Translated: CAWSPRDYGYTF.

The J gene is TRBJ1-6, the V gene TRBV29-1; no clear D gene. Germline V gives CDR1 SQVTM, CDR2 ANQGSEA. The CDR3 length is 13 residues. Trimming took off 7 bases at V and 10 bases at J, with 17 bases between the two ends. The CDR3 nucleotides are TGCAGCGGAAAGGAGGGCTTAGACTCACCCCTCCACTTT. Protein: CSGKEGLDSPLHF.

The J gene is TRBJ2-1, the V gene TRBV5-1, with TRBD2 identical over 10 bases. With 0 bases clipped from V and 2 bases from J, the junction kept 2 bases outside the gene matches. Germline assignment: CDR1 SGHRS and CDR2 YFSETQ. The CDR3 contains 16 residues. The DNA of the CDR3 is TGCGCCAGCAGCTTGGTAGCGGGAGGTACCTACAATGAGCAGTTCTTC. It specifies CASSLVAGGTYNEQFF.

The chain employs TRBV4-2 and TRBJ1-1, with D possibly being TRBD1 (5 bases). CDR1 is LGHNA and CDR2 is YNFKEQ in the germline V gene. This CDR3 contains 13 residues. The ends were cut back, 0 bases at V and 5 bases at J, with 7 bases in the middle. The CDR3 region has the DNA TGTGCCAGCAGCCAAGAGGGGGGTACTGAAGCTTTCTTT. This encodes CASSQEGGTEAFF.

CDR3 nucleotide sequence: TGTGCCAGTAGTATAGGTGCTAGCGATTACAATGAGCAGTTCTTC. Translating it yields CASSIGASDYNEQFF. The V call is TRBV19, the J call TRBJ2-1; tentatively, D is TRBD2 (6 bases). The germline V gene encodes CDR1 LNHDA and CDR2 SQIVND (reference sequence). The CDR3 runs 15 residues. V lost 1 base, J lost 4 bases, and 11 bases lay in between.

The chain links TRBV5-1 to TRBJ1-1; 8 nucleotides line up with TRBD1. The CDR3 is 14 amino acids. J lost 0 bases, V lost 3 bases, and 1 base had no gene match. Germline CDR1 is SGHRS and CDR2 is YFSETQ. CDR3 protein: CASSSQGVNTEAFF. CDR3 sequence (DNA): TGCGCCAGCAGCTCACAGGGGGTGAACACTGAAGCTTTCTTT.